Sequencing of this T cell receptor (beta chain) was carried out in a study of T-cell reconstitution after alpha-beta-depleted transplantation in children. Preparation of the TCRbeta library used unique molecular identifiers. Each CDR3 protein gets one entry after TCRdb re-called the PCR reads with MiXCR. The sample has some 340,000 distinct CDR3 sequences, around 10% seen once. The sequence derives from a human donor who donated a stem cell graft to a child with acute lymphoblastic leukemia. The sample consisted of PBMCs from the stem cell graft donor, taken from the stem cell graft.

The CDR3 reads CASSSPVAGNYGYTF. DNA of the CDR3: TGTGCCAGCAGTTCGCCGGTGGCAGGGAACTATGGCTACACCTTC. The chain combines TRBV6-5 with TRBJ1-2; maybe TRBD1 (5 bases). The V end lost 4 bases, the J end lost 2 bases, and 14 bases lay between the germline ends. This CDR3 is 15 amino acids long. Germline V lookup: CDR1 MNHEY, CDR2 SVGAGI.